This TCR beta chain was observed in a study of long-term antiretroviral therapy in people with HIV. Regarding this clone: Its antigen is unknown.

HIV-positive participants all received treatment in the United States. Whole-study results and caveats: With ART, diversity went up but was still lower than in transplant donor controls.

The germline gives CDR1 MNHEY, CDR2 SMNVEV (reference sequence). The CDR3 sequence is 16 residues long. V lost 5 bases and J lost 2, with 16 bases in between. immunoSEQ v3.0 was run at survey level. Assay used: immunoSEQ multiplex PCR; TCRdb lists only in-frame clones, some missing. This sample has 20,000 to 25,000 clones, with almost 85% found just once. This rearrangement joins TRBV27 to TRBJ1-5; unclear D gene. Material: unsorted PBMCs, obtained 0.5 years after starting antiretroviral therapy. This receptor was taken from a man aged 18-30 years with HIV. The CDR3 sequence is CASSPKGGRGNQPQHF. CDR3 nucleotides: TGTGCCAGCAGTCCCAAAGGAGGACGGGGCAATCAGCCCCAGCATTTT.